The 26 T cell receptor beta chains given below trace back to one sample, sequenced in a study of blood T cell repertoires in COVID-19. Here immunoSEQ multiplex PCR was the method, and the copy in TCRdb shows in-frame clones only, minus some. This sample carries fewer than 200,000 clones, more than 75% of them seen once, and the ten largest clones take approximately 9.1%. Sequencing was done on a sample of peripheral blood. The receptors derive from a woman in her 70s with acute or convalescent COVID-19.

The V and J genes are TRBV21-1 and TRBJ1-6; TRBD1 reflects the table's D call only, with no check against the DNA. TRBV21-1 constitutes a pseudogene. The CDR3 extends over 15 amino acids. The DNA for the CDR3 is TGTGCCAGCAGCAAAGGGGACAGGTATAATTCACCCCTCCACTTT. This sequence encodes CASSKGDRYNSPLHF.

The CDR3 DNA follows: TGTGCCAGCAGGCAGGGCGGCTCCTACGAGCAGTACTTC. Translated: CASRQGGSYEQYF. The chain links TRBV28 to TRBJ2-7, with a tentative D call TRBD1 (5 bases). Trimming took 6 bases from V and 0 from J, leaving 9 bases between them. The length of the CDR3 is 13 residues. The germline gives CDR1 MDHEN, CDR2 SYDVKM.

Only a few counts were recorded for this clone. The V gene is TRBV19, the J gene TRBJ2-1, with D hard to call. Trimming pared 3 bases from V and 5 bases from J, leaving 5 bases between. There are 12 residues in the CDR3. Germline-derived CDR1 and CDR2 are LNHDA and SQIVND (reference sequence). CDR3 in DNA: TGTGCCAGTAGTATCACAAACAATGAGCAGTTCTTC. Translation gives CASSITNNEQFF.

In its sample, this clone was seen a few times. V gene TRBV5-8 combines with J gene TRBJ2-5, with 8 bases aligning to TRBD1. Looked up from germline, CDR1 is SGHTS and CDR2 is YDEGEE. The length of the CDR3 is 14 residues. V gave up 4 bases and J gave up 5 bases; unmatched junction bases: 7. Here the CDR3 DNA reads TGTGCCAGCAGCATCGGACAGGGTTATGAGACCCAGTACTTC. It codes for CASSIGQGYETQYF.

CDR3 region: CASSYSGQGAGDTQYF. DNA for the CDR3: TGTGCCAGCAGTTACTCTGGACAGGGGGCAGGAGATACGCAGTATTTT. The J gene is TRBJ2-3, the V gene TRBV6-5; 11 positions match TRBD1. CDR1 is MNHEY and CDR2 is SVGAGI in the germline V gene. V was clipped by 0 bases and J by 5 bases; unmatched bases: 4. CDR3 length: 16 amino acids.

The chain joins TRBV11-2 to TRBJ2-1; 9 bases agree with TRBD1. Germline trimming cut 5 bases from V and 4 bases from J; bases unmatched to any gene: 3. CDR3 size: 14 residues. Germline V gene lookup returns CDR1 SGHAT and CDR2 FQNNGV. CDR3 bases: TGTGCCAGCAGCCAGGGACAGGGTTACAATGAGCAGTTCTTC. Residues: CASSQGQGYNEQFF. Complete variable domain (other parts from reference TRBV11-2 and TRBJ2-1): EAGVAQSPRYKIIEKRQSVAFWCNPISGHATLYWYQQILGQGPKLLIQFQNNGVVDDSQLPKDRFSAERLKGVDSTLKIQPAKLEDSAVYLCASSQGQGYNEQFFGPGTRLTVL.

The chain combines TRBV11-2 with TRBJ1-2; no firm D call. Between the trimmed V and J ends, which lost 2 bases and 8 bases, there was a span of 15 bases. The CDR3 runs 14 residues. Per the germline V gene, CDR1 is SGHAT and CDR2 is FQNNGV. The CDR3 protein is CASSLSPGLLGYTF. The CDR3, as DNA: TGTGCCAGCAGCTTATCGCCAGGACTACTGGGCTACACCTTC.

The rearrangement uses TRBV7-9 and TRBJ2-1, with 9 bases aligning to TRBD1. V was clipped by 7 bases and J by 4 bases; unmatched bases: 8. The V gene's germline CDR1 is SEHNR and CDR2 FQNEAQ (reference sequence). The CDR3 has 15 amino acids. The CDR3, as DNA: TGTGCCAGCACCACCGGGACAGGGAGGTACAATGAGCAGTTCTTC. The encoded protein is CASTTGTGRYNEQFF.

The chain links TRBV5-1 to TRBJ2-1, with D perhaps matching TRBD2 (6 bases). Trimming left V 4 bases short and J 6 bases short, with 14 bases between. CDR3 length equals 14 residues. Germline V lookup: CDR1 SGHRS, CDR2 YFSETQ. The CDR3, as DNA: TGCGCCAGCAGCCCGCTGAGCGGGTTCAATGAGCAGTTCTTC. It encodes CASSPLSGFNEQFF. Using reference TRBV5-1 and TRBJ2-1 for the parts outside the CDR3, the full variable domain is KAGVTQTPRYLIKTRGQQVTLSCSPISGHRSVSWYQQTPGQGLQFLFEYFSETQRNKGNFPGRFSGRQFSNSRSEMNVSTLELGDSALYLCASSPLSGFNEQFFGPGTRLTVL.

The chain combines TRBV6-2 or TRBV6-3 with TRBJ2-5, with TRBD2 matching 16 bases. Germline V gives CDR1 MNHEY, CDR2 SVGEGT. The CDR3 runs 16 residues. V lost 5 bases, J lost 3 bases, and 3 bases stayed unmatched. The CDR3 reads CASSQGLAGGEETQYF. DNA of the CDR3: TGTGCCAGCAGTCAGGGACTAGCGGGGGGGGAAGAGACCCAGTACTTC.

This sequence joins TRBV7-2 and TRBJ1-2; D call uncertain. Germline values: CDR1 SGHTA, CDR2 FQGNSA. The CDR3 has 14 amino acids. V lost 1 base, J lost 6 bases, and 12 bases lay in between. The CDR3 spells CASSLGYSHHGYTF. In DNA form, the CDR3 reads TGTGCCAGCAGCTTAGGGTACAGCCACCATGGCTACACCTTC.

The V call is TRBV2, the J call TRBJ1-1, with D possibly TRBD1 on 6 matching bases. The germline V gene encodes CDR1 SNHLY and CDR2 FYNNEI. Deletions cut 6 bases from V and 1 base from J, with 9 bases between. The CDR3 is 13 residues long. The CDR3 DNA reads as TGTGCCAGCAGGAGGACAGAGAACACTGAAGCTTTCTTT. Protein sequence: CASRRTENTEAFF.

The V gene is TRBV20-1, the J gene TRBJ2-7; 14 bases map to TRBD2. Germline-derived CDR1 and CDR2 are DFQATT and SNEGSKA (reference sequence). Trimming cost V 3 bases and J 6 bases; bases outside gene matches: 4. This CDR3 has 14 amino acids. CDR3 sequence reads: CSASAGLAGGEQYF. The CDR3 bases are TGCAGTGCTAGTGCTGGACTAGCGGGGGGCGAGCAGTACTTC.

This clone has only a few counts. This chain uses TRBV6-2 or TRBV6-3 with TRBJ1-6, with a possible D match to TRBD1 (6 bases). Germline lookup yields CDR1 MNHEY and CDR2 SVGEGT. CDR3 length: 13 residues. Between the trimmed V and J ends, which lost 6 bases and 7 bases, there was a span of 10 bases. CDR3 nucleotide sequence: TGTGCCAGCAGCTGGACAGAAAATTCACCCCTCCACTTT. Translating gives CASSWTENSPLHF.

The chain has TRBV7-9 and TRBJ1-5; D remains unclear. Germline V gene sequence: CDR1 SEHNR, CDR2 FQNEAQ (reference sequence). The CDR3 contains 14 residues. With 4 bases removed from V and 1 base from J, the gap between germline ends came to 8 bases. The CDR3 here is CASSYGESNQPQHF. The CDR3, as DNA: TGTGCCAGCAGCTACGGGGAGAGCAATCAGCCCCAGCATTTT.

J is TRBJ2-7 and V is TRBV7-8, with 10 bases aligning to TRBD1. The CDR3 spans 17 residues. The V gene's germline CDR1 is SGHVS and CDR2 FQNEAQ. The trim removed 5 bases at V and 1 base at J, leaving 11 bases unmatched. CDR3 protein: CASSPGQGVIRSYEQYF. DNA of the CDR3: TGTGCCAGCAGCCCTGGACAGGGGGTAATTAGATCCTACGAGCAGTACTTC.

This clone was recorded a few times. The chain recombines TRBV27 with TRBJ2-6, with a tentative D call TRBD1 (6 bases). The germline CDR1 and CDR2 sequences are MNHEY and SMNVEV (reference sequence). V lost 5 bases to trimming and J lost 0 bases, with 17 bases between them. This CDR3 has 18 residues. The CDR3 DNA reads TGTGCCAGCAGTAGGTCCAGGGGCGCCAACTCTGGGGCCAACGTCCTGACTTTC. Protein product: CASSRSRGANSGANVLTF.

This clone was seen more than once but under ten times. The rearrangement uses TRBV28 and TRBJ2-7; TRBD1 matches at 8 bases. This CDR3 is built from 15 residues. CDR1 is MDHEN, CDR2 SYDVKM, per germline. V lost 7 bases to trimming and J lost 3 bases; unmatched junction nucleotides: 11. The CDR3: CASNSLDREIYEQYF. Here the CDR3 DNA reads TGTGCCAGCAATAGCTTGGACAGGGAAATCTACGAGCAGTACTTC.

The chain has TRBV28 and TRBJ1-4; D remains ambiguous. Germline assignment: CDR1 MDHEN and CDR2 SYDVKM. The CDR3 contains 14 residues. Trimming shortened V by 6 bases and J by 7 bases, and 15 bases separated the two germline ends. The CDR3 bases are TGTGCCAGCAGGCCCGTACGGGAAGGTGAAAAACTGTTTTTT. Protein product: CASRPVREGEKLFF.

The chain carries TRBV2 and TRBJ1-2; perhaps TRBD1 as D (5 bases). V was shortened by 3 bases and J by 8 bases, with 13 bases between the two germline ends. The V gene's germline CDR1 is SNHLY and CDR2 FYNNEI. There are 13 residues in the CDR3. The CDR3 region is CASSDSRRGGYTF. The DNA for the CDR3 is TGTGCCAGCAGTGACAGCCGGCGGGGCGGCTACACCTTC.

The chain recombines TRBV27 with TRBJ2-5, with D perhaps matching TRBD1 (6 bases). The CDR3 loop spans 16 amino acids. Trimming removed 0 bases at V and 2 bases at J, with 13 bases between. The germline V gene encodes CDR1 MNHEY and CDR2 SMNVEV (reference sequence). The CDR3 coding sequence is TGTGCCAGCAGTTTATCCGGGACACGTAGACAAGAGACCCAGTACTTC. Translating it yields CASSLSGTRRQETQYF.

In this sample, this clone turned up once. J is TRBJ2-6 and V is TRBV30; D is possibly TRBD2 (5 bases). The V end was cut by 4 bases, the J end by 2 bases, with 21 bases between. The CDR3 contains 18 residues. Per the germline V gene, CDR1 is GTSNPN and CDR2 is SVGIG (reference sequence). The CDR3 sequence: CAWMFEWGVQAGANVLTF. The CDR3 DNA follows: TGTGCCTGGATGTTTGAGTGGGGAGTCCAGGCTGGGGCCAACGTCCTGACTTTC.

The CDR3 DNA sequence: TGTGCTAGCGGACTAGCTACGCAAGAGACCCAGTACTTC. This translates into CASGLATQETQYF. This chain uses TRBV12-5 with TRBJ2-5; 8 bases match TRBD2. The J segment lost 2 bases and the V segment lost 9 bases, leaving 5 bases of the junction unmatched. CDR1 and CDR2 from the germline V gene are LGHNT and FRNRAP. The CDR3 is 13 residues long.

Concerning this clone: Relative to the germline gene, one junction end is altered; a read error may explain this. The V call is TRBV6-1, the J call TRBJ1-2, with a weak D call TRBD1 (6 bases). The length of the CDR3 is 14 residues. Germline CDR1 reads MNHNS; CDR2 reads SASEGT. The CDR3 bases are TGTGCCAGCAGCGAAGTTCAGGGGAACTATGGCTACACCTTC. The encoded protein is CASSEVQGNYGYTF.

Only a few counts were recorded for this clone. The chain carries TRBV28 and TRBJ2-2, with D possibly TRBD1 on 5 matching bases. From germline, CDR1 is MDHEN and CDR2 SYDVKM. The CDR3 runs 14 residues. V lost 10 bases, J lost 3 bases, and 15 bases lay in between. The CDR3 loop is CATVREVDTGELFF. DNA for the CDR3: TGTGCCACGGTCAGGGAAGTAGACACCGGGGAGCTGTTTTTT.

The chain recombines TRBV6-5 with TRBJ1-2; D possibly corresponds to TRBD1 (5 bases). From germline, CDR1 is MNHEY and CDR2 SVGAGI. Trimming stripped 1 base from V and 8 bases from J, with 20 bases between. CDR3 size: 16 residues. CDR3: CASSYYGGGLSGGYTF. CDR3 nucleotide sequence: TGTGCCAGCAGTTACTACGGGGGAGGGCTTTCTGGGGGCTACACCTTC.